The clone carrying this T cell receptor (beta chain) was counted between two and nine times. Its antigen remains unidentified. Trimming left V 7 bases short and J 9 bases short, with 16 bases between. The germline V gene encodes CDR1 SNHLY and CDR2 FYNNEI. The CDR3 has 12 residues. PCR involved 60 Vbeta and 13 Jbeta primers. Clones were read by immunoSEQ multiplex PCR, and TCRdb kept only the in-frame ones, dropping some. In the table there are 55,000 to 70,000 clones, 55% to 65% of which are singletons. This record belongs to a study of cytomegalovirus exposure and HLA in healthy donors. Study-wide points: It was reported that TCR beta sequences correctly inferred the HLA-A and HLA-B alleles for most subjects.

This clonotype was obtained from a woman in her fifties or sixties in good health and CMV-seronegative. The sequenced sample was PBMCs. V is TRBV2 and J is TRBJ2-7; unclear D gene. CDR3 sequence (DNA): TGTGCCAGCACGAGGTCCCGAGAAAGGCAGTACTTC. Encoded protein: CASTRSRERQYF.